This T cell receptor beta chain was profiled in a study of CD8+ T cells in alopecia areata. This clone has a handful of counts. Looked up from germline, CDR1 is MNHNY and CDR2 is SVGAGI (reference sequence). V lost 2 bases to trimming and J lost 0 bases, with 8 bases between them. The CDR3 extends over 15 amino acids. In each case, RNA was isolated and then reverse transcribed into cDNA as the sequencing template. TCRdb keeps only in-frame clones here, not all; method: immunoSEQ multiplex PCR. The top ten clones hold roughly an eighth of a sample with 150,000 or so clones, about 70% of them seen once.

The sequence derives from a human donor with alopecia areata. Sequencing was performed on CD8+ T cells sorted from blood, taken at week 0. This chain connects TRBV6-6 to TRBJ2-1, with D perhaps matching TRBD1 or TRBD2 (5 bases each). Written as DNA, the CDR3 is TGTGCCAGCAGTTACAAGGGGAGCTCCTACAATGAGCAGTTCTTC. Translated, it gives CASSYKGSSYNEQFF.